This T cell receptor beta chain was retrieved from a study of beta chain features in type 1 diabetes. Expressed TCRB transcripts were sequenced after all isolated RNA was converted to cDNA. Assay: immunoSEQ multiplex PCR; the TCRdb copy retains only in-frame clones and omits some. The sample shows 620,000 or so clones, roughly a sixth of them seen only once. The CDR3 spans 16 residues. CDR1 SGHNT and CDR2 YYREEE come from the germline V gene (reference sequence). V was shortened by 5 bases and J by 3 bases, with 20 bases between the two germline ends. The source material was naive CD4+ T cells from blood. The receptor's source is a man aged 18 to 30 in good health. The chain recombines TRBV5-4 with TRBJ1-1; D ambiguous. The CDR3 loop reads CASSSIAAGFYTEAFF. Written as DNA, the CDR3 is TGTGCCAGCAGTTCAATCGCGGCGGGATTTTACACTGAAGCTTTCTTT.